This TCR beta chain appears in the sequencing data of a study of cytomegalovirus exposure and HLA in healthy donors. Study-wide results and limits: Presence/absence analysis assumed near-uniform sequencing depth across donors.

The CDR3 is 12 amino acids. Germline loops: CDR1 SGDLS, CDR2 YYNGEE. With regard to this clone: Its antigen is unknown. One end of the junction is discordant with germline, which a read error may explain.

In the PCR, 60 Vbeta and 13 Jbeta primers were used. Sequenced by immunoSEQ multiplex PCR; TCRdb stores in-frame clones only, minus some. The table has about 230,000 clones, around nine tenths seen once. Sequencing input: PBMCs. This sequence was found in a young woman in good health and CMV-seronegative. The chain has TRBV9 and TRBJ1-2, with D perhaps TRBD1 (5 bases). CDR3 DNA: TGTGCCAGCAGCGCGACAGCGTTTTTAGCGGCGTTC. This gives the protein CASSATAFLAAF.